What follows are 25 T cell receptor beta chains derived from one specimen sequenced in a study of PD-L1 blockade in urothelial cancer. Produced via immunoSEQ multiplex PCR; TCRdb's table is partial and in-frame only. In the table there are approximately 67,000 clones, approximately 83% of which are singletons. Time point specified: pretreatment peripheral blood. The specimen comprised PBMCs, sampled around atezolizumab (anti-PD-L1) treatment. These receptors were collected from a man in his sixties with urothelial cancer.

The V gene is TRBV5-4, the J gene TRBJ2-3; 15 bases map to TRBD2. This CDR3 has 17 amino acids. With 3 bases clipped from V and 4 bases from J, the junction kept 6 bases outside the gene matches. CDR1 SGHNT and CDR2 YYREEE come from the germline V gene (reference sequence). CDR3 DNA sequence: TGTGCCAGCAGCTCCCGGACTAGCGGGGGGGCAGCAGATACGCAGTATTTT. It specifies CASSSRTSGGAADTQYF. The whole variable domain, remainder taken from reference TRBV5-4 and TRBJ2-3, is ETGVTQSPTHLIKTRGQQVTLRCSSQSGHNTVSWYQQALGQGPQFIFQYYREEENGRGNFPPRFSGLQFPNYSSELNVNALELDDSALYLCASSSRTSGGAADTQYFGPGTRLTVL.

The rearrangement uses TRBV6-5 and TRBJ2-2, with D maybe TRBD2 (5 bases). V lost 0 bases and J 6 bases, leaving 11 bases between the germline ends. Germline V gene lookup returns CDR1 MNHEY and CDR2 SVGAGI. This CDR3 has 15 residues. The CDR3 spells CASSYSYGDPGELFF. For the CDR3, the DNA is TGTGCCAGCAGTTACTCTTACGGGGATCCCGGGGAGCTGTTTTTT.

The gene calls are TRBV7-3 and TRBJ2-1, with 12 bases aligning to TRBD2. The germline gives CDR1 SGHTA, CDR2 FQGTGA. The CDR3 length is 15 residues. The V segment lost 5 bases and the J segment 5 bases; nucleotides outside the gene matches: 4. DNA for the CDR3: TGTGCCAGCAGCCCCGGACTAGCGGGGAACAATGAGCAGTTCTTC. Protein product: CASSPGLAGNNEQFF.

The chain combines TRBV11-3 with TRBJ2-7, with 8 bases identical to TRBD1. This CDR3 contains 14 residues. CDR1 and CDR2 (germline): SGHNT, YENEEA. V gave up 5 bases and J gave up 4 bases; unmatched junction bases: 7. The CDR3 region is CASSRRQGLYEQYF. CDR3 in DNA: TGTGCCAGCAGCCGGCGACAGGGGTTGTACGAGCAGTACTTC.

Turning to this clone: At one of its ends the junction is not consistent with the germline gene, which may arise from a read error. V and J are TRBV5-6 and TRBJ2-4; D call uncertain. CDR1 and CDR2 (germline): SGHDT, YYEEEE. The CDR3 runs to 15 residues. CDR3 nucleotide sequence: TGTGCCAGCAGCTTGGAAACGATAGCCCAAAACATTCAGTACTTC. Protein sequence: CASSLETIAQNIQYF.

This chain uses TRBV2 with TRBJ2-1; possibly TRBD2 for D (5 bases). Germline values: CDR1 SNHLY, CDR2 FYNNEI. The length of the CDR3 is 12 residues. Between the trimmed V and J ends, which lost 6 bases and 15 bases, there was a span of 18 bases. CDR3 nucleotide sequence: TGTGCCAGCAGCGAGGGAAGGGAAAGTCGGTTCTTC. Translating gives CASSEGRESRFF. The full variable domain, in which reference TRBV2 and TRBJ2-1 provide the parts outside the CDR3, is EPEVTQTPSHQVTQMGQEVILRCVPISNHLYFYWYRQILGQKVEFLVSFYNNEISEKSEIFDDQFSVERPDGSNFTLKIRSTKLEDSAMYFCASSEGRESRFFGPGTRLTVL.

In nucleotides, the CDR3 is TGTGCCAGCAGCTCACAGGGTACCAACGAGCAGTACTTC. Amino acid sequence: CASSSQGTNEQYF. The chain couples TRBV7-9 to TRBJ2-7, with D perhaps TRBD1 (6 bases). CDR3 length: 13 amino acids. CDR1 is SEHNR, CDR2 FQNEAQ, per germline (reference sequence). V was shortened by 4 bases and J by 5 bases, with 12 bases between the two germline ends.

This chain links TRBV5-5 with TRBJ1-2, with D unclear. The CDR3 sequence is 14 residues long. In germline, CDR1 is SGHKS, CDR2 YYEKEE (reference sequence). Trimming stripped 2 bases from V and 4 bases from J, with 12 bases between. The CDR3 nucleotides are TGTGCCAGCAGCTTACACGACTTGGGCTATGGCTACACCTTC. Translated, it gives CASSLHDLGYGYTF.

J is TRBJ2-1 and V is TRBV9; the match to TRBD2 covers 11 bases. The CDR3 has 15 amino acids. CDR1 and CDR2 (germline): SGDLS, YYNGEE. V gave up 0 bases and J gave up 9 bases; unmatched junction bases: 5. The CDR3 loop is CASSVVLAGEGEQFF. CDR3 nucleotides: TGTGCCAGCAGCGTAGTACTAGCGGGGGAGGGTGAGCAGTTCTTC.

CDR3 nucleotide sequence: TGCGCCAGCAGCCACCCGACTAGCGGGGGAGTCCACCAAGAGACCCAGTACTTC. Translating gives CASSHPTSGGVHQETQYF. The rearrangement uses TRBV4-1 and TRBJ2-5; 12 nucleotides line up with TRBD2. The CDR3 totals 18 residues. J gave up 0 bases and V 3 bases, and 8 bases lay outside the gene matches. In germline, CDR1 is MGHRA, CDR2 YSYEKL.

V is TRBV6-6 and J is TRBJ2-7; TRBD1 matches 7 bases. Germline values: CDR1 MNHNY, CDR2 SVGAGI (reference sequence). The CDR3 has 13 amino acids. Germline trimming cut 2 bases from V and 3 bases from J; bases unmatched to any gene: 1. CDR3 nucleotides: TGTGCCAGCAGTTACCGGGACAGCTACGAGCAGTACTTC. It codes for CASSYRDSYEQYF.

The table lists this clone with a count of one. The J gene is TRBJ2-5, the V gene TRBV29-1; the D is unclear. Germline V gene lookup returns CDR1 SQVTM and CDR2 ANQGSEA. V was cut by 3 bases and J by 3 bases, with 11 bases left in between. The CDR3 consists of 13 residues. The DNA for the CDR3 is TGCAGCGTTGACCCACAAACAAAAGAGACCCAGTACTTC. Translating it yields CSVDPQTKETQYF.

The chain carries TRBV19 and TRBJ1-1; D unclear. This CDR3 comprises 15 residues. Between the trimmed V and J ends, which lost 7 bases and 3 bases, there was a span of 18 bases. From germline, CDR1 is LNHDA and CDR2 SQIVND (reference sequence). CDR3 loop: CASKWDSTRDTEAFF. The CDR3 bases are TGTGCCAGTAAATGGGATTCAACTAGGGACACTGAAGCTTTCTTT.

Worth noting for this clone: One end of the junction does not line up with germline, which may come from a read error. The chain's CDR3 is CASSLGGESTDTQYF. The CDR3 DNA sequence: TGTGCTAGCAGCTTGGGCGGGGAAAGCACAGATACGCAGTATTTT. The chain uses TRBV7-7 and TRBJ2-3, with a weak D call TRBD2 (6 bases). The CDR3 runs to 15 residues. CDR1 is SSHAT, CDR2 FNYEAQ, per germline (reference sequence).

This clone was detected a few times. The genes are TRBV25-1 and TRBJ1-2, with no clear D. CDR1 is MGHDK and CDR2 is SYGVNS in the germline V gene. The CDR3 extends over 12 amino acids. V was clipped by 3 bases and J by 3 bases, with 5 bases between them. CDR3 in amino acids: CASSESDYGYTF. The CDR3 nucleotides read TGTGCCAGCAGTGAGTCGGACTATGGCTACACCTTC.

The chain combines TRBV6-1 with TRBJ2-1, with TRBD2 as a possible D gene (6 bases). CDR1 is MNHNS and CDR2 is SASEGT in the germline V gene. The CDR3 totals 13 residues. Trimming took off 4 bases at V and 5 bases at J, with 9 bases between the two ends. The CDR3 region is CASSAAGHNEQFF. The CDR3 nucleotides read TGTGCCAGCAGTGCGGCGGGGCACAATGAGCAGTTCTTC.

In this sample, this clone turned up a few times. The genes are TRBV2 and TRBJ2-7; 10 bases line up with TRBD1. Germline-derived CDR1 and CDR2 are SNHLY and FYNNEI. CDR3 size: 14 residues. Germline trimming cut 6 bases from V and 2 bases from J; bases unmatched to any gene: 4. The CDR3 here is CASRRTGGAYEQYF. CDR3 nucleotide sequence: TGTGCCAGCAGGCGGACAGGGGGAGCCTACGAGCAGTACTTC.

There are a few counts of this clone. J is TRBJ1-6 and V is TRBV7-8; D is ambiguous. V was pared by 1 base and J by 9 bases, with 10 bases between. The V gene's germline CDR1 is SGHVS and CDR2 FQNEAQ. This CDR3 has 14 amino acids. For the CDR3, the DNA is TGTGCCAGCAGCTTAGTAATGTTTAGTTCACCCCTCCACTTT. This encodes CASSLVMFSSPLHF. The whole variable domain, remainder taken from reference TRBV7-8 and TRBJ1-6, is GAGVSQSPRYKVAKRGQDVALRCDPISGHVSLFWYQQALGQGPEFLTYFQNEAQLDKSGLPSDRFFAERPEGSVSTLKIQRTQQEDSAVYLCASSLVMFSSPLHFGNGTRLTVT.

V gene TRBV7-2 combines with J gene TRBJ2-7; D is unresolved. The CDR3 runs 13 residues. Germline CDR1 is SGHTA and CDR2 is FQGNSA. V was pared by 1 base and J by 2 bases, with 6 bases between. The CDR3 spells CASSLVTTYEQYF. The CDR3, as DNA: TGTGCCAGCAGCTTAGTCACTACCTACGAGCAGTACTTC.

J is TRBJ2-3 and V is TRBV5-6; D not certain. Germline-derived CDR1 and CDR2 are SGHDT and YYEEEE. V shed 2 bases and J shed 0 bases, with 13 bases lying between them. This CDR3 is built from 16 residues. CDR3 residues: CASSFSTSKSTDTQYF. For the CDR3, the DNA is TGTGCCAGCAGCTTCTCGACAAGTAAAAGCACAGATACGCAGTATTTT.

This chain connects TRBV4-1 to TRBJ1-6, with D perhaps matching TRBD1 (5 bases). The V end lost 0 bases, the J end lost 9 bases, and 12 bases lay between the germline ends. Germline CDR1 reads MGHRA; CDR2 reads YSYEKL. The CDR3 loop spans 15 amino acids. Written as DNA, the CDR3 is TGCGCCAGCAGCCAAGATCTGGCAGGGCCTTCACCCCTCCACTTT. As protein: CASSQDLAGPSPLHF.

The rearrangement joins TRBV5-1 to TRBJ2-3, with D unresolved. This CDR3 has 12 amino acids. Germline V gene lookup returns CDR1 SGHRS and CDR2 YFSETQ. V was trimmed by 3 bases and J by 4 bases, leaving 6 bases between them. As DNA, the CDR3 is TGCGCCAGCAGCTCAGGATCAGATACGCAGTATTTT. Its protein is CASSSGSDTQYF.

This clone was observed once. Here the CDR3 DNA reads TGTGCCAGCAGCCAAGATTGGGGACAGCCCTATGGCTACACCTTC. This sequence encodes CASSQDWGQPYGYTF. The J gene is TRBJ1-2, the V gene TRBV4-2; 7 bases fit TRBD1. The V and J ends lost 0 bases and 4 bases, in that order; junction bases with no gene match: 5. From germline, CDR1 is LGHNA and CDR2 YNFKEQ. There are 15 residues in the CDR3.

The V gene is TRBV30, the J gene TRBJ2-5; 8 bases fit TRBD1. The CDR3 runs 16 residues. The germline V gene has CDR1 GTSNPN and CDR2 SVGIG (reference sequence). With V trimmed by 5 bases and J by 2 bases, 13 bases remained unmatched. The CDR3 coding sequence is TGTGCCTGGGGGACAGGCCCGGGTAGGAGTCAAGAGACCCAGTACTTC. Its protein is CAWGTGPGRSQETQYF.

CDR3 DNA: TGTGCCAGCAGCTCACGGACTAGCGGGGTCGACAATGAGCAGTTCTTC. Residues: CASSSRTSGVDNEQFF. The genes are TRBV7-2 and TRBJ2-1; 12 nucleotides agree with TRBD2. After removal of 4 bases from V and 5 bases from J, the junction contained 6 bases not matched to a gene. Germline CDR1 is SGHTA and CDR2 is FQGNSA. The CDR3 covers 16 residues.